This T cell receptor (beta chain) was recovered during a study of brain T cells in children with intractable seizures. As for this clone: Its antigen is not known.

Time point: blood from clinic visit 5 months post-surgery; TSC patient then seizure free. Surgery cases with the highest brain T cell transcript signatures were chosen for sequencing. Before surgery, patients took at least one anti-epileptic drug. Study results and limitations: Pre-surgery blood may have been undersampled, hiding some clones. Patients' HCMV serostatus was unknown; virus specificity rests on CDR3 similarity alone.

Method: immunoSEQ multiplex PCR; TCRdb's copy keeps in-frame clones and lacks some. The sample has about 340,000 clones, roughly 93% seen once. Trimming cost V 4 bases and J 0 bases, with 15 bases left between them. The CDR3 sequence is 16 residues long. Germline lookup yields CDR1 ENHRY and CDR2 SYGVKD. This TCR derives from a boy younger than two with tuberous sclerosis and intractable seizures. The chain combines TRBV10-3 with TRBJ2-5; D might be TRBD1 (6 bases). Sequences were derived from peripheral blood, sampled 4 to 5 months after surgery. CDR3 bases: TGTGCCATCAGTGGCCGGGACATACAGTACCAAGAGACCCAGTACTTC. It translates to CAISGRDIQYQETQYF.